One sample yielded the 9 T cell receptor beta chains listed below, sequenced in a study of T cell responses to AZD1222 COVID-19 vaccine. Data came from immunoSEQ multiplex PCR; TCRdb stores just in-frame clones and leaves some out. The sample lists just under 100,000 clones; approximately 90% were seen once. Source: peripheral blood, taken on day 0 of AZD1222 vaccination. The receptors come from an adult in good health.

The chain combines TRBV14 with TRBJ2-7; D may be TRBD2 (6 bases). V was clipped by 5 bases and J by 3 bases, with 14 bases between them. CDR1 and CDR2 (germline): SGHDN, FVKESK. CDR3 length: 14 amino acids. This CDR3 reads CASSKPGLGYEQYF. The CDR3 nucleotides are TGTGCCAGCAGCAAACCGGGACTGGGCTACGAGCAGTACTTC. Supplemented by reference TRBV14 and TRBJ2-7, the full variable domain reads EAGVTQFPSHSVIEKGQTVTLRCDPISGHDNLYWYRRVMGKEIKFLLHFVKESKQDESGMPNNRFLAERTGGTYSTLKVQPAELEDSGVYFCASSKPGLGYEQYFGPGTRLTVT.

The chain links TRBV28 to TRBJ1-2; D not resolved. The CDR3 is 12 amino acids. V dropped 5 bases and J dropped 5 bases, with 9 bases sitting between them. Germline V CDR1 and CDR2: MDHEN, SYDVKM. CDR3 loop: CASSPRMYGYTF. The CDR3 DNA sequence: TGTGCCAGCAGTCCACGGATGTATGGCTACACCTTC.

V and J are TRBV10-2 and TRBJ2-7; 8 nucleotides agree with TRBD1. Germline V CDR1 and CDR2: WSHSY, SAAADI. V was clipped by 8 bases and J by 2 bases; unmatched bases: 5. This CDR3 has 13 amino acids. For the CDR3, the DNA is TGCGCCAGCCGGACAGGGAGTGCCTACGAGCAGTACTTC. Protein: CASRTGSAYEQYF.

The chain carries TRBV4-1 and TRBJ1-1; no clear D. CDR1 and CDR2 from the germline V gene are MGHRA and YSYEKL. Trimming cost V 0 bases and J 1 base, with 12 bases left between them. This CDR3 has 16 residues. CDR3 sequence reads: CASSQDQTNPNTEAFF. In DNA, the CDR3 is TGCGCCAGCAGCCAAGATCAGACAAACCCGAACACTGAAGCTTTCTTT.

V usage is TRBV2 and J usage is TRBJ1-5; D may be TRBD1 (5 bases). Trimming shortened V by 7 bases and J by 4 bases, and 11 bases separated the two germline ends. Germline V lookup: CDR1 SNHLY, CDR2 FYNNEI. This CDR3 is 13 amino acids long. CDR3 in amino acids: CASTTESNQPQHF. In DNA form, the CDR3 reads TGTGCCAGCACGACAGAGAGTAATCAGCCCCAGCATTTT.

This chain uses TRBV6-5 with TRBJ1-1; possible D gene TRBD1, 6 bases. The CDR3 has 13 amino acids. Trimming took 3 bases from V and 7 from J, leaving 12 bases between them. Germline CDR1 and CDR2: MNHEY and SVGAGI. CDR3 sequence reads: CASSYGGPSEAFF. CDR3 coding DNA: TGTGCCAGCAGTTATGGGGGGCCGAGTGAAGCTTTCTTT.

The chain carries TRBV19 and TRBJ1-6, with TRBD1 identical over 12 bases. The CDR3 extends over 15 amino acids. CDR1 and CDR2 from the germline V gene are LNHDA and SQIVND (reference sequence). Trimming removed 6 bases from V and 12 bases from J; junction bases left unmatched: 9. The CDR3 reads CASSTGTGGLGPLHF. The CDR3 DNA reads as TGTGCCAGTAGCACCGGGACAGGGGGCCTCGGACCCCTCCACTTT.

J is TRBJ2-3 and V is TRBV9; a weak D match, TRBD1 (6 bases). The CDR3 is made up of 16 amino acids. V was shortened by 0 bases and J by 0 bases, with 11 bases between the two germline ends. CDR1 is SGDLS, CDR2 YYNGEE, per germline. The CDR3 protein is CASSVAGQPSTDTQYF. The CDR3 nucleotides are TGTGCCAGCAGCGTAGCTGGACAGCCAAGCACAGATACGCAGTATTTT.

This clone was counted once. This chain connects TRBV15 to TRBJ2-1, with D tentatively TRBD2 (6 bases). The length of the CDR3 is 14 residues. The germline V and J ends were trimmed by 0 bases and 5 bases, with 8 bases remaining between them. Germline V gene lookup returns CDR1 LNHNV and CDR2 YYDKDF (reference sequence). The CDR3 nucleotides are TGTGCCACCAGCAGAGATGCGGGGAACAATGAGCAGTTCTTC. Translated, it gives CATSRDAGNNEQFF.